This TCR beta chain originates from a study of blood T cell repertoires in COVID-19. The repertoire was sequenced with immunoSEQ multiplex PCR; TCRdb's copy has only in-frame clones and lacks some. The sample shows about 140,000 clones, around 90% of them seen only once. The sequenced sample consisted of peripheral blood. The receptor comes from a man in his 70s with acute or convalescent COVID-19.

The chain's CDR3 is CASSQALAGIVDTQYF. The DNA for the CDR3 is TGTGCCAGCAGCCAAGCATTGGCAGGGATCGTAGATACGCAGTATTTT. This chain uses TRBV3-1 (or the pseudogene TRBV3-2) with TRBJ2-3; tentative D call: TRBD1 (5 bases). V was pared by 1 base and J by 5 bases, with 16 bases between. CDR1 and CDR2 (germline): LGHDT, YNNKEL (reference sequence). The CDR3 contains 16 residues.